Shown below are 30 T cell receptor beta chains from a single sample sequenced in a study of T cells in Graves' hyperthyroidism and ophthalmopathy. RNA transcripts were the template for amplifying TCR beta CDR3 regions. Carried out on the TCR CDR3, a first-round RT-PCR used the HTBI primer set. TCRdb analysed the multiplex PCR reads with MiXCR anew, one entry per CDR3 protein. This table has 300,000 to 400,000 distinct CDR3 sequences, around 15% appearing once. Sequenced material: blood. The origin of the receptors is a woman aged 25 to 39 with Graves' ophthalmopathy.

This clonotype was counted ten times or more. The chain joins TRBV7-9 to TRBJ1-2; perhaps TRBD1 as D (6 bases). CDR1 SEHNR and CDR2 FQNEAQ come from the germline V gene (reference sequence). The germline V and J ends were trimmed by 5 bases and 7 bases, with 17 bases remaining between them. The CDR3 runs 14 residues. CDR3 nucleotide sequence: TGTGCCAGCAGCCTTAATGCAGGGGCGGTTGGCTACACCTTC. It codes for CASSLNAGAVGYTF.

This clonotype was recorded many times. CDR3 residues: CSALEENTEAFF. The CDR3 DNA reads TGCAGTGCCCTTGAGGAGAACACTGAAGCTTTCTTT. This sequence joins TRBV20-1 and TRBJ1-1; D is ambiguous. Germline CDR1 reads DFQATT; CDR2 reads SNEGSKA (reference sequence). The CDR3 sequence is 12 residues long. V lost 6 bases to trimming and J lost 1 base, with 9 bases between them.

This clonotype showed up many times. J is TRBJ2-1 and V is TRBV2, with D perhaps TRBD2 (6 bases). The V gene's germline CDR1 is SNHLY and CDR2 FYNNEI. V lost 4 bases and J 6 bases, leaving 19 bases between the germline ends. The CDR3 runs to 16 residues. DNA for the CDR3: TGTGCCAGCAGTGCGGGGGTTATTATCTCAGGCAATGAGCAGTTCTTC. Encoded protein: CASSAGVIISGNEQFF.

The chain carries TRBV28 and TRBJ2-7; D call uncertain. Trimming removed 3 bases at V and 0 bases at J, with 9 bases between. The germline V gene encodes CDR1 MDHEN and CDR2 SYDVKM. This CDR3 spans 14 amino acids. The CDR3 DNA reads TGTGCCAGCAGTTTTGCCGATCGCTCCTACGAGCAGTACTTC. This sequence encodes CASSFADRSYEQYF.

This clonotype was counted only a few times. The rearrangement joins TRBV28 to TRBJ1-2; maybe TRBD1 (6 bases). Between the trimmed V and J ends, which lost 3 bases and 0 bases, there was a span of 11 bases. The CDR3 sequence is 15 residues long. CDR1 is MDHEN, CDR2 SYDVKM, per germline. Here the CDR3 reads CASSLGGKANYGYTF. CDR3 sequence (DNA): TGTGCCAGCAGTTTGGGGGGCAAAGCTAACTATGGCTACACCTTC.

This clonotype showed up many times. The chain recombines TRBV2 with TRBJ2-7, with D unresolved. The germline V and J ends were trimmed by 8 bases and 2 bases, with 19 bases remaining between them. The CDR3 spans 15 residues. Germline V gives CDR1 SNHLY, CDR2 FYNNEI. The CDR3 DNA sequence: TGTGCCAGCCTATCTTGGGCAGGCAGCGCCTACGAGCAGTACTTC. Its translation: CASLSWAGSAYEQYF. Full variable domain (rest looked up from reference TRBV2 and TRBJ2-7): EPEVTQTPSHQVTQMGQEVILRCVPISNHLYFYWYRQILGQKVEFLVSFYNNEISEKSEIFDDQFSVERPDGSNFTLKIRSTKLEDSAMYFCASLSWAGSAYEQYFGPGTRLTVT.

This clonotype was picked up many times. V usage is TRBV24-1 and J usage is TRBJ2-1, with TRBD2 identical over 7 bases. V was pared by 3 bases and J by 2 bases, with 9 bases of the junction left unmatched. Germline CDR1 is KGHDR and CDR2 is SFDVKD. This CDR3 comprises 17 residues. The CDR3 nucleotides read TGTGCCACCAGTGATCGAGCCGGGACTACACCCTACAATGAGCAGTTCTTC. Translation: CATSDRAGTTPYNEQFF.

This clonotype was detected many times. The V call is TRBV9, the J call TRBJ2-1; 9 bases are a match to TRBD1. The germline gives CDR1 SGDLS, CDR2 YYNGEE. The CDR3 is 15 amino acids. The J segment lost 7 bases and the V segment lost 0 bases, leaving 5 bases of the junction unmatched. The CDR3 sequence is CASSVEQGASNEQFF. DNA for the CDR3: TGTGCCAGCAGCGTAGAACAGGGGGCATCTAATGAGCAGTTCTTC.

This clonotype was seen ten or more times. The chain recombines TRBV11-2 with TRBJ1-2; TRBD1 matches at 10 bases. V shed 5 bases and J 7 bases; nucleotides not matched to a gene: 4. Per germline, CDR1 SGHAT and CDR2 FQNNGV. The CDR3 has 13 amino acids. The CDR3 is CASSRQGAGGYTF. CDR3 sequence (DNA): TGTGCCAGCAGCCGACAGGGGGCCGGTGGCTACACCTTC.

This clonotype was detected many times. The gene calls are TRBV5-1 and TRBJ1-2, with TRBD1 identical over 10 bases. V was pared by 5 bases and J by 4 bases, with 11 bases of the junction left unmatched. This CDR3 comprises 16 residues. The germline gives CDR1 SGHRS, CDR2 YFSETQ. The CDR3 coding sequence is TGCGCCAGCAGGGTACTCCAGGGACAGGGGAGCTATGGCTACACCTTC. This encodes CASRVLQGQGSYGYTF.

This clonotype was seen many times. DNA for the CDR3: TGTGCCAGCAGCTTCCGACAGGCCTACGAGCAGTACTTC. This translates into CASSFRQAYEQYF. This chain connects TRBV7-2 to TRBJ2-7, with a possible D match to TRBD1 (6 bases). CDR3 size: 13 residues. V lost 3 bases and J lost 2, with 8 bases in between. Germline values: CDR1 SGHTA, CDR2 FQGNSA.

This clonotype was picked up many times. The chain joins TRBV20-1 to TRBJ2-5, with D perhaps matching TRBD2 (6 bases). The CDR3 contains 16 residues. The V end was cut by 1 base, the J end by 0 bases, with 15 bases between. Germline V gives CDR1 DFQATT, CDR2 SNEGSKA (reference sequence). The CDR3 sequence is CSARVRGNPYQETQYF. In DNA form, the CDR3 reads TGCAGTGCTAGAGTTCGGGGGAACCCCTACCAAGAGACCCAGTACTTC.

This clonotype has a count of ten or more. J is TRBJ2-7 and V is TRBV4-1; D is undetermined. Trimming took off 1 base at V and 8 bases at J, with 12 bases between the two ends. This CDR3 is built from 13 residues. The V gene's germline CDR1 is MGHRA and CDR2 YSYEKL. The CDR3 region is CASSQVPGRQQYF. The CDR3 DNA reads TGCGCCAGCAGCCAAGTTCCAGGACGTCAGCAGTACTTC.

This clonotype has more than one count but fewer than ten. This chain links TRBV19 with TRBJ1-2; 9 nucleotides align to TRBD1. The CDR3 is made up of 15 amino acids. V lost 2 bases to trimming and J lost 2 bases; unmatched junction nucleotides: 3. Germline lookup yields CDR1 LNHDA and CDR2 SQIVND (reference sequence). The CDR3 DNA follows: TGTGCCAGTAGTATATCGGGACAGGGAAACTATGGCTACACCTTC. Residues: CASSISGQGNYGYTF.

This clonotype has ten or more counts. The CDR3 nucleotides are TGTGCCAGCAGCCCTGGGGGTCCCGACTACGAGCAGTACTTC. It encodes CASSPGGPDYEQYF. The chain uses TRBV7-9 and TRBJ2-7; either TRBD1 or TRBD2 may fit D (5 bases each). The CDR3 spans 14 residues. The germline V gene has CDR1 SEHNR and CDR2 FQNEAQ (reference sequence). V gave up 5 bases and J gave up 3 bases, with 14 bases separating them. Variable domain in full (rest from reference TRBV7-9 and TRBJ2-7): DTGVSQNPRHKITKRGQNVTFRCDPISEHNRLYWYRQTLGQGPEFLTYFQNEAQLEKSRLLSDRFSAERPKGSFSTLEIQRTEQGDSAMYLCASSPGGPDYEQYFGPGTRLTVT.

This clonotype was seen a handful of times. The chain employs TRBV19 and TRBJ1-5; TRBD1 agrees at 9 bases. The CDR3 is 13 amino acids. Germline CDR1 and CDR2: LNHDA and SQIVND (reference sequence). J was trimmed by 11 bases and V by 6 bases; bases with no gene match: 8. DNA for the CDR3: TGTGCCAGTAGGGGGACAGGGCCTTCAGCCCAGCATTTT. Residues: CASRGTGPSAQHF.

The CDR3, as DNA: TGTGCCAGCTCACCCATGGGGGGAAAGGATAATTCACCCCTCCACTTT. Translated: CASSPMGGKDNSPLHF. The chain joins TRBV18 to TRBJ1-6; maybe TRBD1 (5 bases). CDR3 length: 16 residues. Trimming stripped 3 bases from V and 5 bases from J, with 14 bases between. CDR1 and CDR2 from the germline V gene are KGHSH and LQKENI.

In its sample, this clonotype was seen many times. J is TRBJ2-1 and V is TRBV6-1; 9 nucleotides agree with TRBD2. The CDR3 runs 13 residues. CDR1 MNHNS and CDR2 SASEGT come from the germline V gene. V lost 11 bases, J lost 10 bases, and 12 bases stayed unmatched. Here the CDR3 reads CASRWAGGPEQFF. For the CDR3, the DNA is TGTGCCTCAAGGTGGGCGGGGGGGCCGGAGCAGTTCTTC.

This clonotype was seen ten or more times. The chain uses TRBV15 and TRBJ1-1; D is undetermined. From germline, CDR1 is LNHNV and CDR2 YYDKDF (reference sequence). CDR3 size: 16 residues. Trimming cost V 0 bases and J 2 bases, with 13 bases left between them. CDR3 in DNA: TGTGCCACCAGCAGAGAAGGATATCGCCAAAACACTGAAGCTTTCTTT. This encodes CATSREGYRQNTEAFF.

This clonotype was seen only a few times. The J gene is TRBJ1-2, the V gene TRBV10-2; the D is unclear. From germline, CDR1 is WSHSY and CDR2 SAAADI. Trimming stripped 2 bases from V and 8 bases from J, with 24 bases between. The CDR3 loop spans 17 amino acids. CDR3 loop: CASSEPRGSAQYWGYTF. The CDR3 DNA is TGCGCCAGCAGTGAGCCGAGAGGTTCGGCCCAATATTGGGGCTACACCTTC.

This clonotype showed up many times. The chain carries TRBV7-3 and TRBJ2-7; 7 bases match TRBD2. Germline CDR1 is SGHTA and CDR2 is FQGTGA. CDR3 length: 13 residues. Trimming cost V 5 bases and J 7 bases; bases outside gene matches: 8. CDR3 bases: TGTGCCAGCAGCGCTCAAGCGGGGACTGAGCAGTACTTC. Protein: CASSAQAGTEQYF.

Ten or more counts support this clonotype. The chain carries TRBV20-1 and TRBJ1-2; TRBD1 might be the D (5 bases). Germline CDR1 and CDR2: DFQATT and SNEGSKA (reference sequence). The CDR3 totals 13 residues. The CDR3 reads CSCRDQKFYGYTF. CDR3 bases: TGCAGCTGCCGGGACCAAAAGTTCTATGGCTACACCTTC.

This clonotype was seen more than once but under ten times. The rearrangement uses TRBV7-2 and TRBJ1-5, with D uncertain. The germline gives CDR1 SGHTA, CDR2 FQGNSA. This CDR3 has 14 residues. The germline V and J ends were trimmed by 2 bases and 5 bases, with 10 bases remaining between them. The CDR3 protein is CASSLLPEDQPQHF. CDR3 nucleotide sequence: TGTGCCAGCAGCTTACTTCCAGAAGATCAGCCCCAGCATTTT. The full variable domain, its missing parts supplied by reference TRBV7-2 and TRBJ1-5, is GAGVSQSPSNKVTEKGKDVELRCDPISGHTALYWYRQSLGQGLEFLIYFQGNSAPDKSGLPSDRFSAERTGGSVSTLTIQRTQQEDSAVYLCASSLLPEDQPQHFGDGTRLSIL.

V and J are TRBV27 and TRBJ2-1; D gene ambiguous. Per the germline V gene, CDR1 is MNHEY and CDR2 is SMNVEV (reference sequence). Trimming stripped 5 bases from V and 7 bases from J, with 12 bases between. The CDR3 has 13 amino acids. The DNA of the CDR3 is TGTGCCAGCAGTCCCTCTAATGGTAATGAGCAGTTCTTC. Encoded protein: CASSPSNGNEQFF.

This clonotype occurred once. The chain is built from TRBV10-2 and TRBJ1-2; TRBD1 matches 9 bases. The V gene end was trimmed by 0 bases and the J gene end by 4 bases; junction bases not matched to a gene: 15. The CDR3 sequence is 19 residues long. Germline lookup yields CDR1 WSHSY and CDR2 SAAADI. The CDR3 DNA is TGCGCCAGCAGTGAGTCGATCCGGGACAGGGCCCTTAGGGGCTATGGCTACACCTTC. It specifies CASSESIRDRALRGYGYTF.

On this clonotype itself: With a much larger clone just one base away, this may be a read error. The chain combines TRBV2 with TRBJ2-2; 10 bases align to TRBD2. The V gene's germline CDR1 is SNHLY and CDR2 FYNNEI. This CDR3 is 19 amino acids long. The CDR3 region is CVSSARRGPLAGGTGELFF. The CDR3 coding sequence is TGTGTCAGCAGCGCACGTAGGGGACCATTAGCGGGAGGAACCGGGGAGCTGTTTTTT.

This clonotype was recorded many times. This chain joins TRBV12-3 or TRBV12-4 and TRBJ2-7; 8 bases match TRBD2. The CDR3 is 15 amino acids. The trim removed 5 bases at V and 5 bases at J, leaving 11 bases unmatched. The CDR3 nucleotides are TGTGCCAGCAGTCCGAGCCTAGCGGGTAGTAACGAGCAGTACTTC. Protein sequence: CASSPSLAGSNEQYF.

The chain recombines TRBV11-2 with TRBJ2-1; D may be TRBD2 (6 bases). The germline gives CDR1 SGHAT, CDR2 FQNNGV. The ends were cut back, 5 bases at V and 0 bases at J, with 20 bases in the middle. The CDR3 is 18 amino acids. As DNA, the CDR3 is TGTGCCAGCAGCGTAGCCCAAGCGGGCCTCTTCTCCTACAATGAGCAGTTCTTC. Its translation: CASSVAQAGLFSYNEQFF.

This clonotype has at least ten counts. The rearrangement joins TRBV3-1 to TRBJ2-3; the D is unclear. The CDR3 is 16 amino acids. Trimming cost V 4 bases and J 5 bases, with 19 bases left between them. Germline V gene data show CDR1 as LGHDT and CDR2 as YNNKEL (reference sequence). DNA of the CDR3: TGTGCCAGCAGCCCCAGACTGGGCCCCATACAAGATACGCAGTATTTT. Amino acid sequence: CASSPRLGPIQDTQYF.

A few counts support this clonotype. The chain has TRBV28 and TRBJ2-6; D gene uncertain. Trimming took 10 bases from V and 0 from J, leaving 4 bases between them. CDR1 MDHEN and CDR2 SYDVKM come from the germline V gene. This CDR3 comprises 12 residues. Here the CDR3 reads CANTSGANVLTF. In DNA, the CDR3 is TGTGCCAATACCTCTGGGGCCAACGTCCTGACTTTC.